Detailed here is one TCR beta chain. Its antigen is currently unknown. The record originates from a study of shared clonotypes between healthy human individuals. Only in-frame clones appear in the TCRdb table, and some are missing; sequencing was by immunoSEQ multiplex PCR. Of some 1,100,000 clones in the sample, approximately 80% were seen once. Study outcomes and limitations: For naive CD4 cells, approximately 5% of clonotypes were shared across a handful of donors. An anticipated effect of sequencing depth on clonotype sharing among donors was recognized. Blood alone was sampled, and tissue repertoires likely differ.

V lost 6 bases, J lost 4 bases, and 8 bases stayed unmatched. The CDR3 length is 14 residues. Germline-derived CDR1 and CDR2 are MNHEY and SMNVEV (reference sequence). This TCR came from a young man in good health. Some clones in this sample may be carry-over from other donors' samples. The rearrangement uses TRBV27 and TRBJ2-7, with TRBD1 matching over 8 bases. Sequencing was carried out using memory CD4+ T cells from PBMCs. Subset meaning: CD45RA-negative fraction. CDR3 in amino acids: CASRRGQGLYEQYF. CDR3 sequence (DNA): TGTGCCAGCAGACGAGGACAGGGCTTGTACGAGCAGTACTTC.